This T cell receptor beta chain was recovered during a study of T cells in Graves' hyperthyroidism and ophthalmopathy. Remarks on this clonotype: The antigen remains undetermined.

TCR beta CDR3 region amplification was performed from RNA transcripts. HTBI primers were employed in a first-round RT-PCR of the TCR CDR3. In TCRdb, the multiplex PCR reads were re-called with MiXCR into one record per CDR3 protein. The sample contains roughly 380,000 distinct CDR3 sequences, approximately 14% of which appear only once. The CDR3 covers 16 residues. CDR1 ENHRY and CDR2 SYGVKD come from the germline V gene. J lost 2 bases, V lost 3 bases, and 8 bases had no gene match. Study results and limitations: Most clonotypes that expanded in the thyroid above 0.001 also showed up in blood.

This TCR derives from a woman aged 18-30 years with Graves' hyperthyroidism. The sequenced sample consisted of blood. The chain employs TRBV10-3 and TRBJ2-3; 7 bases align to TRBD2. This CDR3 is CAISDLLARHTDTQYF. CDR3 in DNA: TGTGCCATCAGTGATTTACTAGCGAGACACACAGATACGCAGTATTTT.